The 22 T cell receptor beta chains given below trace back to one sample, sequenced in a study of cytotoxic CD8 clonotypes in ibrutinib-treated CLL. Libraries were prepared by immunoSEQ multiplex PCR; TCRdb keeps only in-frame clonotypes and omits some of them. This table holds about 4,000 clones, roughly 80% found once. Sample: PBMCs, taken before ibrutinib treatment. These receptors originate from a human donor with chronic lymphocytic leukemia.

This clone was seen once. The rearrangement uses TRBV7-3 and TRBJ2-1; 9 bases agree with TRBD2. The CDR3 contains 15 residues. The V segment lost 5 bases and the J segment 0 bases; nucleotides outside the gene matches: 2. Germline CDR1 is SGHTA and CDR2 is FQGTGA. CDR3 region: CASSPGLASYNEQFF. The CDR3 bases are TGTGCCAGCAGCCCGGGACTAGCCTCCTACAATGAGCAGTTCTTC.

The chain couples TRBV7-9 to TRBJ2-7, with D possibly TRBD2 on 6 matching bases. This CDR3 has 15 residues. From germline, CDR1 is SEHNR and CDR2 FQNEAQ (reference sequence). Trimming took off 2 bases at V and 2 bases at J, with 13 bases between the two ends. The CDR3: CASSLSGTHPYEQYF. CDR3 DNA sequence: TGTGCCAGCAGCTTATCCGGGACTCATCCCTACGAGCAGTACTTC.

J is TRBJ2-3 and V is TRBV29-1; 9 positions match TRBD1. The CDR3 consists of 14 residues. Trimming at V came to 4 bases and at J to 1 base, leaving 3 bases not matched to a gene. Germline V lookup: CDR1 SQVTM, CDR2 ANQGSEA. The chain's CDR3 is CSVGRTGGTDTQYF. The CDR3 nucleotides read TGCAGCGTTGGACGGACAGGGGGCACAGATACGCAGTATTTT.

The chain carries TRBV7-9 and TRBJ1-2, with 8 bases lining up with TRBD1. The V gene's germline CDR1 is SEHNR and CDR2 FQNEAQ (reference sequence). The trim removed 5 bases at V and 4 bases at J, leaving 9 bases unmatched. This CDR3 comprises 15 residues. CDR3 sequence: CASSILDREVYGYTF. The CDR3 DNA reads as TGTGCCAGCAGCATCTTGGACAGGGAGGTCTATGGCTACACCTTC.

The chain carries TRBV6-1 and TRBJ1-5; D is possibly TRBD1 (6 bases). This CDR3 is 17 amino acids long. Trimming left V 0 bases short and J 0 bases short, with 12 bases between. Germline CDR1 and CDR2: MNHNS and SASEGT. CDR3 nucleotides: TGTGCCAGCAGTGAAGCGGGACAAACTCATAGCAATCAGCCCCAGCATTTT. It codes for CASSEAGQTHSNQPQHF.

This clone was detected a few times. V usage is TRBV7-9 and J usage is TRBJ2-1, with D possibly TRBD2 on 5 matching bases. Germline CDR1 and CDR2: SEHNR and FQNEAQ (reference sequence). Trimming stripped 6 bases from V and 8 bases from J, with 11 bases between. The CDR3 contains 12 residues. CDR3 region: CASSYERDEQFF. The CDR3 nucleotides read TGTGCCAGCAGTTATGAGAGGGATGAGCAGTTCTTC.

The rearrangement links TRBV28 to TRBJ2-7; D call uncertain. The length of the CDR3 is 14 residues. V lost 1 base and J 2 bases, leaving 9 bases between the germline ends. The germline gives CDR1 MDHEN, CDR2 SYDVKM. CDR3 residues: CASSLLYAPYEQYF. Here the CDR3 DNA reads TGTGCCAGCAGTTTATTATACGCGCCCTACGAGCAGTACTTC.

The J gene is TRBJ1-2, the V gene TRBV28, with 10 bases fitting TRBD1. There are 13 residues in the CDR3. Germline CDR1 and CDR2: MDHEN and SYDVKM. V lost 6 bases and J lost 4; bases outside the gene matches: 2. The CDR3 nucleotides are TGTGCCAGCAGAAGACAGGGGGCCTATGGCTACACCTTC. It specifies CASRRQGAYGYTF.

This clone was detected only once. The chain employs TRBV5-1 and TRBJ2-1; 11 bases are shared with TRBD1. This CDR3 is 15 amino acids long. Trimming removed 4 bases from V and 3 bases from J; junction bases left unmatched: 3. Looked up from germline, CDR1 is SGHRS and CDR2 is YFSETQ. CDR3 sequence (DNA): TGCGCCAGCAGCCCTGGGACAGGGGGCTACAATGAGCAGTTCTTC. Translated, it gives CASSPGTGGYNEQFF. The full variable domain, rest sourced from reference TRBV5-1 and TRBJ2-1, is KAGVTQTPRYLIKTRGQQVTLSCSPISGHRSVSWYQQTPGQGLQFLFEYFSETQRNKGNFPGRFSGRQFSNSRSEMNVSTLELGDSALYLCASSPGTGGYNEQFFGPGTRLTVL.

This chain connects TRBV5-1 to TRBJ1-4; D is uncertain. The CDR3 runs 15 residues. In germline, CDR1 is SGHRS, CDR2 YFSETQ. Trimming cost V 5 bases and J 8 bases, with 19 bases left between them. This CDR3 is CASSLQSGEREKLFF. CDR3 DNA sequence: TGCGCCAGCAGTCTACAGTCGGGAGAGAGGGAAAAACTGTTTTTT.

The chain uses TRBV19 and TRBJ2-3; D possibly corresponds to TRBD2 (6 bases). The CDR3 is 14 residues long. CDR1 and CDR2 (germline): LNHDA, SQIVND (reference sequence). Deletions cut 4 bases from V and 2 bases from J, with 10 bases between. The CDR3 protein is CASSTGDFTDTQYF. CDR3 nucleotides: TGTGCCAGTAGTACGGGGGACTTCACAGATACGCAGTATTTT.

The V call is TRBV29-1, the J call TRBJ2-7; a possible D gene is TRBD1 (6 bases). The V end was cut by 5 bases, the J end by 0 bases, with 14 bases between. The CDR3 has 14 amino acids. The germline V gene has CDR1 SQVTM and CDR2 ANQGSEA. CDR3 bases: TGCAGCGTTATCGGACAGACGAGCTCCTACGAGCAGTACTTC. Translating gives CSVIGQTSSYEQYF.

The chain recombines TRBV19 with TRBJ2-1; D unresolved. The CDR3 totals 13 residues. Germline-derived CDR1 and CDR2 are LNHDA and SQIVND (reference sequence). Trimming shortened V by 7 bases and J by 9 bases, and 16 bases separated the two germline ends. The CDR3 bases are TGTGCCAGTACCTCCATACCTGGCGGTGAGCAGTTCTTC. The encoded protein is CASTSIPGGEQFF.

The chain links TRBV30 to TRBJ2-7, with 7 bases identical to TRBD1. Germline lookup yields CDR1 GTSNPN and CDR2 SVGIG (reference sequence). Losses at the gene ends were 5 bases for V and 1 base for J; bases not matched to a gene: 8. This CDR3 comprises 14 residues. CDR3 nucleotides: TGTGCCTGGGGCGGCTTGGACAGGTCCTACGAGCAGTACTTC. Amino acid sequence: CAWGGLDRSYEQYF.

The chain recombines TRBV7-9 with TRBJ1-3, with D possibly TRBD1 on 5 matching bases. The CDR3 spans 15 residues. V lost 5 bases and J 1 base, leaving 12 bases between the germline ends. Germline assignment: CDR1 SEHNR and CDR2 FQNEAQ (reference sequence). The CDR3 is CASSPTRESGNTIYF. CDR3 DNA: TGTGCCAGCAGCCCGACCAGGGAGTCTGGAAACACCATATATTTT.

The chain couples TRBV5-4 to TRBJ1-2; 7 bases are shared with TRBD1. This CDR3 comprises 15 residues. The V and J ends lost 1 base and 6 bases, in that order; junction bases with no gene match: 9. CDR1 and CDR2 (germline): SGHNT, YYREEE (reference sequence). CDR3 in amino acids: CASSLINRGGDGYTF. The CDR3 DNA reads as TGTGCCAGCAGCTTGATAAACAGGGGAGGAGATGGCTACACCTTC. The variable domain in full, completed from reference TRBV5-4 and TRBJ1-2, reads ETGVTQSPTHLIKTRGQQVTLRCSSQSGHNTVSWYQQALGQGPQFIFQYYREEENGRGNFPPRFSGLQFPNYSSELNVNALELDDSALYLCASSLINRGGDGYTFGSGTRLTVV.

This chain joins TRBV11-3 and TRBJ1-5; 7 bases match TRBD1. The CDR3 has 16 amino acids. The junction had 7 bases not matched to a gene; V was cut back by 0 bases and J by 5 bases. Per the germline V gene, CDR1 is SGHNT and CDR2 is YENEEA. CDR3 nucleotide sequence: TGTGCCAGCAGCTTAGATCAGGGGGGAGGCGATCAGCCCCAGCATTTT. It codes for CASSLDQGGGDQPQHF.

This CDR3 reads CASSLQAEYGYTF. CDR3 coding DNA: TGCGCCAGCAGCTTGCAGGCAGAATATGGCTACACCTTC. The chain combines TRBV5-1 with TRBJ1-2; D is ambiguous. The CDR3 totals 13 residues. Germline V gene data show CDR1 as SGHRS and CDR2 as YFSETQ. The ends were cut back, 1 base at V and 5 bases at J, with 9 bases in the middle.

The chain recombines TRBV10-3 with TRBJ2-7; tentative D call: TRBD1 (7 bases). This CDR3 is 16 amino acids long. Germline CDR1 reads ENHRY; CDR2 reads SYGVKD. V was shortened by 5 bases and J by 1 base, with 18 bases between the two germline ends. This chain's CDR3 is CAISQAGTAFSYEQYF. DNA for the CDR3: TGTGCCATCAGTCAGGCGGGGACAGCTTTTTCCTACGAGCAGTACTTC.

This clone was counted a few times. The V and J genes are TRBV10-3 and TRBJ2-3; a possible D gene is TRBD2 (6 bases). The CDR3 loop spans 14 amino acids. CDR1 and CDR2 (germline): ENHRY, SYGVKD. V lost 3 bases to trimming and J lost 2 bases, with 9 bases between them. The CDR3 coding sequence is TGTGCCATCAGTGACCGGGACTTCACAGATACGCAGTATTTT. Encoded protein: CAISDRDFTDTQYF.

V usage is TRBV7-9 and J usage is TRBJ2-7; the D is unclear. The CDR3 sequence is 11 residues long. Germline assignment: CDR1 SEHNR and CDR2 FQNEAQ (reference sequence). The germline V and J ends were trimmed by 5 bases and 2 bases, with 4 bases remaining between them. The CDR3 DNA is TGTGCCAGCAGCAACACCTACGAGCAGTACTTC. Protein product: CASSNTYEQYF.

This clone was observed a handful of times. One end of the junction varies from germline; a read error may be responsible. The chain couples TRBV28 to TRBJ1-1, with D possibly TRBD1 on 6 matching bases. The length of the CDR3 is 14 residues. Germline V lookup: CDR1 MDHEN, CDR2 SYDVKM. The CDR3 reads CASSFRARRGAGLF. CDR3 DNA sequence: TGTGCCAGCAGTTTTCGGGCCCGGAGGGGGGCGGGCCTCTTT.